Listed below are T cell receptor beta chains from one sample, sequenced in a study of shared clonotypes between healthy human individuals. The assay was immunoSEQ multiplex PCR, and TCRdb's table has in-frame clones only and misses some. The sample has a few million clones, around 93% seen once; the top ten hold 1.5% to 2%. The sample comprised naive CD8+ T cells from PBMCs. The receptors were sampled from a man younger than 35 in good health. Some clones in this sample may be carry-over from other donors' samples. Both conserved end residues are part of each CDR3. A D gene is named only where the DNA matches it firmly. Size is omitted from some rows. Given values are once, few, many or a class for expanded clones.

v_call	clone_size	j_call	d_call	cdr3_aa	cdr3_nt
TRBV5-1	few	TRBJ2-7	.	CASSQTRRDSQLEEQYF	TGCGCCAGCAGCCAGACACGTCGGGACTCCCAGTTGGAGGAGCAGTACTTC
TRBV4-1	.	TRBJ2-1	.	CASSQGGSLLYNEQFF	TGCGCCAGCAGCCAAGGTGGCAGTCTATTATACAATGAGCAGTTCTTC
TRBV9	.	TRBJ2-1	.	CASSVTNEQFF	TGTGCCAGCAGCGTGACGAATGAGCAGTTCTTC
TRBV13	.	TRBJ1-2	TRBD1	CASSQPGQGSYGYTF	TGTGCCAGCAGCCAACCGGGACAGGGGAGCTATGGCTACACCTTC
TRBV15	.	TRBJ2-7	TRBD2	CATAQGLADYEQYF	TGTGCCACCGCACAGGGACTAGCGGACTACGAGCAGTACTTC
TRBV7-3	.	TRBJ2-1	.	CASSLSDPAWGNNEQFF	TGTGCCAGCAGCTTGTCAGATCCGGCTTGGGGGAACAATGAGCAGTTCTTC
TRBV6-5	.	TRBJ2-1	.	CASSYFSGPGDEQFF	TGTGCCAGCAGTTATTTCTCAGGGCCGGGCGATGAGCAGTTCTTC
TRBV23-1	.	TRBJ1-4	.	CASRLQGSWNEKLFF	TGCGCCAGCAGACTCCAGGGGAGCTGGAATGAAAAACTGTTTTTT
TRBV27	few	TRBJ1-4	.	CASTDTPQRGNEKLFF	TGTGCCAGCACCGATACTCCTCAGCGGGGGAATGAAAAACTGTTTTTT
TRBV15	.	TRBJ1-4	.	CATSRTPGQIITTNEKLFF	TGTGCCACCAGCAGAACCCCGGGCCAAATTATTACAACTAATGAAAAACTGTTTTTT
TRBV7-9	.	TRBJ2-1	TRBD2	CASSLVAGAYNEQFF	TGTGCCAGCAGCTTAGTAGCGGGTGCCTACAATGAGCAGTTCTTC
TRBV27	.	TRBJ2-7	.	CASRPRDGYEQYF	TGTGCCAGCAGACCCCGGGACGGTTACGAGCAGTACTTC
TRBV5-1	.	TRBJ2-2	.	CASSLGEANTGELFF	TGCGCCAGCAGCTTGGGGGAAGCGAACACCGGGGAGCTGTTTTTT
TRBV11-2	.	TRBJ2-5	TRBD1	CASSLDSNGMTGGQETQYF	TGTGCCAGCAGCTTAGATTCGAATGGTATGACAGGGGGACAAGAGACCCAGTACTTC
TRBV25-1	once	TRBJ1-2	.	CASSDMRGSYGYTF	TGTGCCAGCAGTGATATGAGGGGTAGCTATGGCTACACCTTC
TRBV6-6	.	TRBJ2-3	TRBD1	CASSYWGQITDTQYF	TGTGCCAGCAGTTACTGGGGACAGATCACAGATACGCAGTATTTT
TRBV15	.	TRBJ2-1	TRBD2	CATSRAASGKEQFF	TGTGCCACCAGCAGAGCGGCTAGCGGAAAGGAGCAGTTCTTC
TRBV27	.	TRBJ1-2	.	CASSLSGVGYGYTF	TGTGCCAGCAGTTTATCGGGGGTAGGCTATGGCTACACCTTC
TRBV29-1	.	TRBJ1-2	.	CSVEPGVGGYTF	TGCAGCGTTGAACCGGGTGTAGGTGGCTACACCTTC
TRBV7-9	.	TRBJ1-5	TRBD1	CASSLGQGSNQPQHF	TGTGCCAGCAGCTTAGGACAGGGGAGCAATCAGCCCCAGCATTTT